This T cell receptor (beta chain) was sequenced during a study of cytomegalovirus exposure and HLA in healthy donors. At the level of the study: A data release that came early held roughly 85 million unique TCRs from HLA-typed donors.

Germline assignment: CDR1 SGHVS and CDR2 FNYEAQ. The CDR3 covers 15 residues. Trimming removed 5 bases from V and 4 bases from J; junction bases left unmatched: 9. PCR involved 60 Vbeta and 13 Jbeta primers. Data came from immunoSEQ multiplex PCR; TCRdb stores just in-frame clones and leaves some out. This sample has roughly 80,000 clones; about two thirds occur once, and the top ten carry about 6.9%. This clone came up a few times. What it binds is unknown. Whole-study findings and limits: Investigators reported fewer than 200 TCR beta chains as tied to cytomegalovirus. Highly shared sequence variants in one cluster were likely a sequencing artifact. Many donors carried some public TCRs, although rarity characterized most TCR sequences.

The sequenced material came from PBMCs. The chain has TRBV7-6 and TRBJ2-3; 7 bases line up with TRBD2. The receptor's source is a woman aged 45-59 years in good health and CMV-seropositive. The CDR3, as DNA: TGTGCCAGCAGCCTGAGCGGGGTTTTGCCAGATACGCAGTATTTT. It encodes CASSLSGVLPDTQYF.